The clone carrying this T cell receptor (beta chain) appeared many times. No antigen is known for it. This record comes from a study of CD8 T cells in ankylosing spondylitis. Overall study findings and caveats: The clones that were linked to disease were reported to be significantly enriched in matched synovial fluid samples from ankylosing spondylitis patients. Some motif variants were previously reported in reactive arthritis synovial fluid and blood. The study identified a TCR beta motif of several highly homologous variants that appeared characteristic of ankylosing spondylitis blood.

The CDR3 extends over 14 amino acids. With 3 bases removed from V and 1 base from J, the gap between germline ends came to 9 bases. Germline CDR1 reads LNHNV; CDR2 reads YYDKDF (reference sequence). TCRdb re-called the 5' RACE reads through MiXCR, storing one row per CDR3 protein. The sample has about 130,000 distinct CDR3 sequences, more than 5.5% seen once. The clonotype comes from a female donor with ankylosing spondylitis or in good health (not recorded which). The specimen was blood, either unsorted or a sorted T cell fraction (not recorded which). The V and J genes are TRBV15 and TRBJ1-1; D ambiguous. CDR3 sequence (DNA): TGTGCCACCAGCAGGAAGAACGGGAACACTGAAGCTTTCTTT. Its translation: CATSRKNGNTEAFF.